This T cell receptor beta chain was captured in a study of post-analysis software for immune sequencing data. Study-level findings and limits: In patients, TRBV5-6, TRBV5-1 and TRBV20-1 belonged to four or five TRBV segments found more frequently than in controls.

Unique molecular identifiers tagged the TCR beta cDNA libraries. Via MiXCR, TCRdb re-called the PCR reads, giving one row per CDR3 protein. The table shows roughly 730,000 distinct CDR3 sequences, with less than 35% occurring only once. This clonotype was picked up one time. Its cognate antigen is unknown. CDR3 length equals 18 residues. The V end lost 2 bases, the J end lost 2 bases, and 18 bases lay between the germline ends. Germline V gives CDR1 SNHLY, CDR2 FYNNEI. The sequence came from a girl aged 5-17 years with multiple sclerosis. Source material: blood. The J gene is TRBJ2-2, the V gene TRBV2, with a tentative D call TRBD1 (6 bases). The CDR3 loop is CASSERDTRRINTGELFF. Here the CDR3 DNA reads TGTGCCAGCAGTGAAAGGGACACACGACGAATTAACACCGGGGAGCTGTTTTTT.